The 26 T cell receptor beta chains in this list originate from one sample, sequenced in a study of PD-1 blockade in classical Hodgkin lymphoma (dated by TCRdb to between 2020 and 2021). The receptor library was made with the immunoSEQ multiplex PCR assay. The clones in this table, taken by TCRdb from immuneACCESS, are in-frame only. Not every clone is retained; where verified, under half of the shortfall comes from an unresolved V gene, and the cause of the rest is unknown. For this sample there are 90,000 or so clones; more than 70% appear just once. Over 7.5% of the sample lies in the top ten. What the time point label conveys for this sample: cycle 4 day 1 (C4D1), after 6 weeks of nivolumab. Relapse after autologous stem cell transplantation had occurred in all trial patients, and cohorts A, B and C were distinguished by prior brentuximab vedotin exposure. The sequencing used peripheral blood mononuclear cells (PBMCs), collected before the fourth cycle of nivolumab. These receptor sequences come from a human donor with classical Hodgkin lymphoma.

The V call is TRBV4-3, the J call TRBJ1-4; D is undetermined. The CDR3 runs 15 residues. Trimming removed 0 bases from V and 6 bases from J, with 11 bases in between. The germline V gene encodes CDR1 LGHNA and CDR2 YSLEER. CDR3 nucleotide sequence: TGCGCCAGCAGCCAAGATTCCCCAACCCATGAAAAACTGTTTTTT. Translated, it gives CASSQDSPTHEKLFF.

The V and J genes are TRBV18 and TRBJ2-5; no clear D gene. Germline-derived CDR1 and CDR2 are KGHSH and LQKENI. V lost 2 bases to trimming and J lost 3 bases, with 1 base between them. The CDR3 covers 11 residues. CDR3 sequence (DNA): TGTGCCAGCTCACCAGAAGAGACCCAGTACTTC. Translating gives CASSPEETQYF.

This clone has just one count. The gene calls are TRBV6-5 and TRBJ1-1; D gene unclear. Germline CDR1 is MNHEY and CDR2 is SVGAGI. V lost 4 bases and J 2 bases, leaving 8 bases between the germline ends. The CDR3 length is 13 residues. The CDR3 coding sequence is TGTGCCAGCAGTTCCCGGGGTAACACTGAAGCTTTCTTT. It codes for CASSSRGNTEAFF.

This chain uses TRBV5-4 with TRBJ2-5; no reliable D call. CDR1 and CDR2 from the germline V gene are SGHNT and YYREEE (reference sequence). The CDR3 loop spans 12 amino acids. The V end was cut by 1 base, the J end by 4 bases, with 5 bases between. The CDR3 DNA follows: TGTGCCAGCAGCTTGTGGGGAGAGACCCAGTACTTC. It translates to CASSLWGETQYF.

The chain recombines TRBV6-5 with TRBJ1-5; tentatively, D is TRBD1 (6 bases). CDR1 and CDR2 from the germline V gene are MNHEY and SVGAGI. CDR3 length: 14 amino acids. Between the trimmed V and J ends, which lost 6 bases and 4 bases, there was a span of 13 bases. In DNA form, the CDR3 reads TGTGCCAGCAGCCTCAGGGGCCTTAATCAGCCCCAGCATTTT. This gives the protein CASSLRGLNQPQHF.

Only one count was recorded for this clone. The rearrangement joins TRBV13 to TRBJ2-5; a weak D match, TRBD2 (6 bases). This CDR3 region has 16 residues. Germline assignment: CDR1 PRHDT and CDR2 FYEKMQ (reference sequence). The V end lost 5 bases, the J end lost 2 bases, and 18 bases lay between the germline ends. The CDR3 protein is CASSRSLAAGQETQYF. The CDR3 DNA reads as TGTGCCAGCAGCCGATCGCTAGCAGCGGGTCAAGAGACCCAGTACTTC.

This sequence joins TRBV9 and TRBJ2-7; D gene unclear. Germline CDR1 SGDLS, CDR2 YYNGEE. Trimming left V 5 bases short and J 3 bases short, with 12 bases between. CDR3 length: 13 amino acids. CDR3 sequence: CASSLSPLYEQYF. In nucleotides, the CDR3 is TGTGCCAGCAGTCTATCCCCCCTCTACGAGCAGTACTTC.

The J gene is TRBJ2-7, the V gene TRBV5-5; D remains unclear. The CDR3 has 15 residues. CDR1 and CDR2 from the germline V gene are SGHKS and YYEKEE (reference sequence). V dropped 0 bases and J dropped 1 base, with 11 bases sitting between them. The CDR3 sequence is CASSLAPSDSYEQYF. CDR3 bases: TGTGCCAGCAGCTTGGCCCCGTCCGATTCCTACGAGCAGTACTTC.

V is TRBV7-6 and J is TRBJ2-7, with D possibly being TRBD1 (7 bases). The germline V gene encodes CDR1 SGHVS and CDR2 FNYEAQ. Trimming pared 2 bases from V and 1 base from J, leaving 15 bases between. The CDR3 runs to 16 residues. CDR3 sequence (DNA): TGTGCCAGCAGCTTATTGGAGGGGGCGACATCCTACGAGCAGTACTTC. It codes for CASSLLEGATSYEQYF.

This clone has just one count. The chain carries TRBV6-4 and TRBJ1-2; D is undetermined. With 5 bases removed from V and 5 bases from J, the gap between germline ends came to 12 bases. The length of the CDR3 is 13 residues. CDR1 is MRHNA, CDR2 SNTAGT, per germline. CDR3 bases: TGTGCCAGCAGTCAAACCGCACTTTATGGCTACACCTTC. Residues: CASSQTALYGYTF.

The gene calls are TRBV11-2 and TRBJ1-3; D perhaps matches TRBD1 (6 bases). Germline lookup yields CDR1 SGHAT and CDR2 FQNNGV. Trimming pared 4 bases from V and 0 bases from J, leaving 10 bases between. The CDR3 contains 15 residues. CDR3 residues: CASSYGQSSGNTIYF. The CDR3 bases are TGTGCCAGCAGCTACGGACAGAGCTCTGGAAACACCATATATTTT.

This clone was detected only once. The gene calls are TRBV30 and TRBJ2-7; 10 bases match TRBD2. CDR3 length: 18 amino acids. CDR1 GTSNPN and CDR2 SVGIG come from the germline V gene (reference sequence). The V segment lost 3 bases and the J segment 2 bases; nucleotides outside the gene matches: 16. DNA of the CDR3: TGTGCCTGGAGCCCGCTCGGTCTAGGGACTAGCGAAGCCTACGAGCAGTACTTC. Protein sequence: CAWSPLGLGTSEAYEQYF.

V usage is TRBV11-2 and J usage is TRBJ2-7, with D perhaps TRBD2 (6 bases). The germline V gene encodes CDR1 SGHAT and CDR2 FQNNGV. This CDR3 contains 12 residues. With 7 bases removed from V and 2 bases from J, the gap between germline ends came to 9 bases. CDR3 protein: CASTGGTYEQYF. The CDR3 coding sequence is TGTGCCAGCACCGGCGGGACCTACGAGCAGTACTTC.

The chain uses TRBV2 and TRBJ1-2; D not resolved. V was pared by 3 bases and J by 4 bases, with 15 bases between. Per germline, CDR1 SNHLY and CDR2 FYNNEI. The CDR3 is 15 amino acids. DNA of the CDR3: TGTGCCAGCAGTGAGAGGTGGCAGGCGCTCTATGGCTACACCTTC. This gives the protein CASSERWQALYGYTF.

V is TRBV7-9 and J is TRBJ2-7, with D tentatively TRBD1 (6 bases). CDR1 is SEHNR and CDR2 is FQNEAQ in the germline V gene (reference sequence). The CDR3 consists of 11 residues. Trimming left V 8 bases short and J 3 bases short, with 8 bases between. CDR3 sequence reads: CASGQHYEQYF. As DNA, the CDR3 is TGTGCCAGCGGACAGCACTACGAGCAGTACTTC.

This sequence joins TRBV29-1 and TRBJ2-2, with D possibly being TRBD2 (5 bases). The CDR3 runs 15 residues. Trimming pared 0 bases from V and 5 bases from J, leaving 13 bases between. Per germline, CDR1 SQVTM and CDR2 ANQGSEA. The CDR3 sequence: CSVEDLGNPTGELFF. The CDR3, as DNA: TGCAGCGTTGAAGATCTCGGGAATCCTACCGGGGAGCTGTTTTTT.

The chain joins TRBV6-5 to TRBJ2-7; 10 nucleotides agree with TRBD1. The V gene's germline CDR1 is MNHEY and CDR2 SVGAGI. The CDR3 length is 15 residues. V shed 4 bases, J shed 2 bases, and the junction held 5 bases outside the gene matches. This CDR3 reads CASSWGTGAPYEQYF. Here the CDR3 DNA reads TGTGCCAGCAGTTGGGGGACAGGGGCCCCCTACGAGCAGTACTTC.

The table lists this clone with a count of one. V gene TRBV7-1 combines with J gene TRBJ2-1; 11 nucleotides agree with TRBD1. TRBV7-1 is an open reading frame whose function is uncertain. Trimming removed 0 bases from V and 3 bases from J; junction bases left unmatched: 25. The CDR3 has 24 residues. The CDR3 loop reads CASSSAAGTGGFAGAPPHYNEQFF. In nucleotides, the CDR3 is TGTGCCAGCAGCTCAGCAGCCGGGACAGGGGGATTTGCGGGAGCCCCACCCCACTACAATGAGCAGTTCTTC.

V and J are TRBV2 and TRBJ2-5; perhaps TRBD1 as D (5 bases). CDR3 size: 14 residues. The germline V gene encodes CDR1 SNHLY and CDR2 FYNNEI. Trimming cost V 6 bases and J 2 bases, with 13 bases left between them. This chain's CDR3 is CASSDDSPQETQYF. The CDR3 bases are TGTGCCAGCAGCGATGACAGCCCTCAAGAGACCCAGTACTTC.

The chain uses TRBV7-9 and TRBJ2-5, with 8 bases fitting TRBD1. The J call is uncertain, as TRBJ2-7 better fits the DNA end. Germline CDR1 and CDR2: SEHNR and FQNEAQ (reference sequence). The CDR3 length is 16 residues. CDR3 in amino acids: CASSLDGVGQAYEQYF. CDR3 nucleotide sequence: TGTGCCAGCAGCTTAGATGGAGTGGGACAGGCCTACGAGCAGTACTTC.

DNA for the CDR3: TGTGCCAGCAATAACTACGGCTACTATGGCTACACCTTC. Protein sequence: CASNNYGYYGYTF. The rearrangement uses TRBV2 and TRBJ1-2; D is unresolved. Deletions cut 7 bases from V and 3 bases from J, with 12 bases between. The CDR3 runs to 13 residues. Germline V gene lookup returns CDR1 SNHLY and CDR2 FYNNEI.

This chain joins TRBV7-3 and TRBJ2-3; D uncertain. This CDR3 has 16 amino acids. The V gene lost 3 bases and the J gene lost 0 bases, with 13 bases spanning the gap. Germline V lookup: CDR1 SGHTA, CDR2 FQGTGA. CDR3 amino acids: CASSFGALISTDTQYF. In DNA, the CDR3 is TGTGCCAGCAGCTTCGGTGCCCTGATTAGCACAGATACGCAGTATTTT.

V usage is TRBV7-2 and J usage is TRBJ2-4, with D possibly matching TRBD1 (7 bases). V was trimmed by 2 bases and J by 9 bases, leaving 23 bases between them. The length of the CDR3 is 17 residues. Germline loops: CDR1 SGHTA, CDR2 FQGNSA. The CDR3 bases are TGTGCCAGCAGCTTATCGAGGGGGGACAGACTTCGAGGCATTCAGTACTTC. It encodes CASSLSRGDRLRGIQYF.

There are a few counts of this clone. The gene calls are TRBV7-6 and TRBJ2-7, with D maybe TRBD2 (5 bases). Germline V gene data show CDR1 as SGHVS and CDR2 as FNYEAQ. The V end was cut by 1 base, the J end by 7 bases, with 17 bases between. CDR3 length: 15 amino acids. The CDR3 reads CASSLGVYPPGEQYF. The CDR3 nucleotides read TGTGCCAGCAGCTTAGGTGTCTACCCCCCGGGGGAGCAGTACTTC.

J is TRBJ1-1 and V is TRBV9, with D possibly being TRBD1 (6 bases). Per the germline V gene, CDR1 is SGDLS and CDR2 is YYNGEE. The CDR3 is 15 amino acids. The V and J ends lost 0 bases and 7 bases respectively, with 16 bases between them. In DNA, the CDR3 is TGTGCCAGCAGCGTAGTTGGGGGCGCCCCGGGTGAAGCTTTCTTT. It translates to CASSVVGGAPGEAFF.

The V call is TRBV6-4, the J call TRBJ2-3; D not certain. V was cut by 2 bases and J by 4 bases, with 7 bases left in between. The length of the CDR3 is 13 residues. Germline loops: CDR1 MRHNA, CDR2 SNTAGT. DNA of the CDR3: TGTGCCAGCAGTGACGGTGAAGCAGATACGCAGTATTTT. Protein: CASSDGEADTQYF.